The 27 T cell receptor beta chains presented below share a single source sample, sequenced in a study of sequential checkpoint blockade in melanoma. Treatment meaning: randomized to nivolumab then ipilimumab (arm A) or the reverse (arm B). The repertoire was sequenced with immunoSEQ multiplex PCR; TCRdb's copy has only in-frame clones and lacks some. The profile shows about 20,000 clones, roughly four fifths of them singletons. This specimen was CD8+ T cells sorted from blood (inferred from file names), taken from a patient given nivolumab and ipilimumab in sequence. These TCRs come from a human donor with melanoma.

This rearrangement joins TRBV4-2 to TRBJ2-3; 8 positions agree with TRBD2. The germline gives CDR1 LGHNA, CDR2 YNFKEQ. With 0 bases clipped from V and 1 base from J, the junction kept 3 bases outside the gene matches. This CDR3 has 16 amino acids. The CDR3 spells CASSQERRGGTDTQYF. The CDR3 nucleotides are TGTGCCAGCAGCCAAGAGCGGCGGGGGGGCACAGATACGCAGTATTTT.

This chain joins TRBV4-1 and TRBJ2-4; 8 bases are shared with TRBD1. The CDR3 runs to 18 residues. The trim removed 0 bases at V and 7 bases at J, leaving 14 bases unmatched. Per the germline V gene, CDR1 is MGHRA and CDR2 is YSYEKL. CDR3 coding DNA: TGCGCCAGCAGCCAAGATACAGGGGGGTTGCAAAGAAGGAACATTCAGTACTTC. Amino acids: CASSQDTGGLQRRNIQYF.

The chain employs TRBV7-9 and TRBJ2-5, with a possible D match to TRBD1 (6 bases). The V gene lost 5 bases and the J gene lost 1 base, with 14 bases spanning the gap. Per germline, CDR1 SEHNR and CDR2 FQNEAQ (reference sequence). The CDR3 covers 15 residues. CDR3 coding DNA: TGTGCCAGCAGCCGAGTAGGGGGTGGCCAAGAGACCCAGTACTTC. It specifies CASSRVGGGQETQYF.

The V gene is TRBV6-5, the J gene TRBJ2-7, with 9 bases fitting TRBD1. Germline V gene lookup returns CDR1 MNHEY and CDR2 SVGAGI. The CDR3 extends over 16 amino acids. Losses at the gene ends were 0 bases for V and 5 bases for J; bases not matched to a gene: 8. This chain's CDR3 is CASSYSPGQGRHEQYF. CDR3 sequence (DNA): TGTGCCAGCAGTTACTCGCCGGGACAGGGAAGACACGAGCAGTACTTC.

This chain joins TRBV5-1 and TRBJ2-6, with D unresolved. The germline V gene has CDR1 SGHRS and CDR2 YFSETQ. Trimming pared 3 bases from V and 2 bases from J, leaving 6 bases between. CDR3 length: 14 residues. The CDR3 loop is CASSWLAGANVLTF. The DNA for the CDR3 is TGCGCCAGCAGCTGGTTAGCTGGGGCCAACGTCCTGACTTTC.

The V gene is TRBV6-5, the J gene TRBJ1-1; D is perhaps TRBD1 (6 bases). Germline values: CDR1 MNHEY, CDR2 SVGAGI. The CDR3 is made up of 13 amino acids. Trimming stripped 6 bases from V and 8 bases from J, with 16 bases between. Here the CDR3 reads CASSPGGGREAFF. The CDR3 region has the DNA TGTGCCAGCAGCCCCGGGGGCGGGAGGGAAGCTTTCTTT.

On this clone itself: The same CDR3 also results from other DNA sequences found in this sample. The V and J genes are TRBV15 and TRBJ1-1, with no clear D. Between the trimmed V and J ends, which lost 0 bases and 2 bases, there was a span of 7 bases. Germline loops: CDR1 LNHNV, CDR2 YYDKDF (reference sequence). This CDR3 has 14 residues. The CDR3 loop reads CATSRDRGNTEAFF. The CDR3 DNA follows: TGTGCCACCAGCAGAGATCGGGGTAACACTGAAGCTTTCTTT. Full variable domain (remainder filled in from reference TRBV15 and TRBJ1-1): DAMVIQNPRYQVTQFGKPVTLSCSQTLNHNVMYWYQQKSSQAPKLLFHYYDKDFNNEADTPDNFQSRRPNTSFCFLDIRSPGLGDTAMYLCATSRDRGNTEAFFGQGTRLTVV.

As concerns this clone: Additional DNA sequences in this sample encode the identical CDR3. The chain uses TRBV7-2 and TRBJ1-5; D might be TRBD1 (5 bases). Looked up from germline, CDR1 is SGHTA and CDR2 is FQGNSA. The CDR3 has 15 amino acids. V shed 5 bases and J shed 2 bases, with 13 bases lying between them. The CDR3 loop is CASSQGTGGNQPQHF. DNA for the CDR3: TGTGCCAGCAGCCAAGGGACGGGGGGCAATCAGCCCCAGCATTTT.

The gene calls are TRBV7-8 and TRBJ1-1; a weak D match, TRBD1 (5 bases). Germline CDR1 SGHVS, CDR2 FQNEAQ. There are 16 residues in the CDR3. V dropped 2 bases and J dropped 3 bases, with 16 bases sitting between them. The CDR3 is CASSLYPRVGDTEAFF. DNA of the CDR3: TGTGCCAGCAGCTTATACCCCAGGGTAGGGGACACTGAAGCTTTCTTT.

The rearrangement links TRBV2 to TRBJ1-1; TRBD1 aligns across 10 bases. The trim removed 3 bases at V and 4 bases at J, leaving 8 bases unmatched. Germline V CDR1 and CDR2: SNHLY, FYNNEI. The CDR3 has 16 residues. The DNA for the CDR3 is TGTGCCAGCAGTGAGCGGGACAGGGGAGTAAGCACTGAAGCTTTCTTT. It specifies CASSERDRGVSTEAFF.

This clone appeared once. The J gene is TRBJ1-4, the V gene TRBV11-2; D might be TRBD1 (6 bases). Looked up from germline, CDR1 is SGHAT and CDR2 is FQNNGV. CDR3 length equals 15 residues. Between the trimmed V and J ends, which lost 5 bases and 7 bases, there was a span of 17 bases. Here the CDR3 DNA reads TGTGCCAGCAGCCTAATGACAGGCGGCGGTGAAAAACTGTTTTTT. Amino acid sequence: CASSLMTGGGEKLFF.

The rearrangement links TRBV14 to TRBJ2-5; D is perhaps TRBD1 (5 bases). This CDR3 is built from 14 residues. V was cut by 4 bases and J by 4 bases, with 13 bases left in between. Germline CDR1 SGHDN, CDR2 FVKESK. The CDR3, as DNA: TGTGCCAGCAGCCTCGGACAATGGCCAGAGACCCAGTACTTC. Its protein product is CASSLGQWPETQYF. The full variable domain, completed using reference TRBV14 and TRBJ2-5, is EAGVTQFPSHSVIEKGQTVTLRCDPISGHDNLYWYRRVMGKEIKFLLHFVKESKQDESGMPNNRFLAERTGGTYSTLKVQPAELEDSGVYFCASSLGQWPETQYFGPGTRLLVL.

The chain employs TRBV5-1 and TRBJ2-7, with 11 bases aligning to TRBD1. CDR3 length: 14 residues. Germline V lookup: CDR1 SGHRS, CDR2 YFSETQ. The ends lost 3 bases at V and 3 bases at J; junction bases unmatched: 2. The CDR3 reads CASSSGTGGYEQYF. CDR3 DNA sequence: TGCGCCAGCAGCTCGGGGACAGGGGGCTACGAGCAGTACTTC.

This rearrangement joins TRBV11-3 to TRBJ2-7, with 8 bases that match TRBD1. V shed 5 bases, J shed 3 bases, and the junction held 6 bases outside the gene matches. CDR3 length: 14 amino acids. Germline lookup yields CDR1 SGHNT and CDR2 YENEEA. The CDR3 here is CASSLGQGFYEQYF. DNA of the CDR3: TGTGCCAGCAGCCTAGGACAGGGCTTCTACGAGCAGTACTTC.

This clone is a singleton in its sample. The gene calls are TRBV28 and TRBJ2-1; 7 bases map to TRBD2. This CDR3 has 16 residues. The trim removed 3 bases at V and 8 bases at J, leaving 13 bases unmatched. Germline CDR1 and CDR2: MDHEN and SYDVKM. The DNA for the CDR3 is TGTGCCAGCAGTTTTACGGCGGGGGATCTTAACGATGAGCAGTTCTTC. Amino acid sequence: CASSFTAGDLNDEQFF.

This chain's CDR3 is CASSSAGTGYSYEQYF. The CDR3 nucleotides are TGTGCCAGCAGCTCAGCCGGGACAGGCTACTCCTACGAGCAGTACTTC. This sequence joins TRBV7-9 and TRBJ2-7; 8 bases fit TRBD1. The CDR3 extends over 16 amino acids. With V trimmed by 4 bases and J by 0 bases, 8 bases remained unmatched. Germline V gene sequence: CDR1 SEHNR, CDR2 FQNEAQ (reference sequence).

In its sample, this clone was seen a few times. Other DNA sequences within the sample encode an identical CDR3. The J gene is TRBJ1-3, the V gene TRBV7-9; the D gene is possibly TRBD1 (6 bases). The V and J ends lost 5 bases and 0 bases respectively, with 11 bases between them. Germline V CDR1 and CDR2: SEHNR, FQNEAQ (reference sequence). This CDR3 is 15 amino acids long. The CDR3 loop reads CASSLLDSSGNTIYF. The DNA of the CDR3 is TGTGCCAGCAGCCTCCTGGACAGCTCTGGAAACACCATATATTTT.

The chain has TRBV6-6 and TRBJ2-7; 11 bases are a match to TRBD2. The CDR3 totals 15 residues. Germline loops: CDR1 MNHNY, CDR2 SVGAGI (reference sequence). Trimming cost V 2 bases and J 3 bases; bases outside gene matches: 3. CDR3 sequence (DNA): TGTGCCAGCAGTTACCAGACTAGCGGGGTCTACGAGCAGTACTTC. It is translated as CASSYQTSGVYEQYF.

The V gene is TRBV6-5, the J gene TRBJ2-3; D remains unclear. V was trimmed by 0 bases and J by 0 bases, leaving 7 bases between them. The CDR3 extends over 15 amino acids. The germline V gene has CDR1 MNHEY and CDR2 SVGAGI. CDR3 DNA: TGTGCCAGCAGTTACTCATCACAAAGCACAGATACGCAGTATTTT. Protein product: CASSYSSQSTDTQYF.

This clone occurred a few times. This sequence joins TRBV2 and TRBJ2-7, with a tentative D call TRBD2 (7 bases). CDR3 length: 14 amino acids. Germline V gene sequence: CDR1 SNHLY, CDR2 FYNNEI. Trimming removed 5 bases from V and 4 bases from J, with 15 bases in between. Here the CDR3 reads CASSLRGPGYEQYF. The CDR3 DNA reads as TGTGCCAGCAGTTTGCGGGGGCCAGGTTACGAGCAGTACTTC.

This clone was picked up one time. The chain is built from TRBV27 and TRBJ2-3; 11 bases map to TRBD2. From germline, CDR1 is MNHEY and CDR2 SMNVEV (reference sequence). V shed 6 bases and J 2 bases; nucleotides not matched to a gene: 10. This CDR3 contains 17 residues. The CDR3 loop is CASSPLGLAGPTDTQYF. CDR3 in DNA: TGTGCCAGCAGCCCCCTCGGACTAGCGGGCCCCACAGATACGCAGTATTTT.

The chain recombines TRBV7-9 with TRBJ2-6, with TRBD1 matching over 8 bases. CDR1 is SEHNR, CDR2 FQNEAQ, per germline (reference sequence). This CDR3 spans 14 amino acids. V lost 4 bases and J lost 16; bases outside the gene matches: 12. Here the CDR3 DNA reads TGTGCCAGCAGCTCTACAGGGGGAGAAGGTCCGCTGACTTTC. This sequence encodes CASSSTGGEGPLTF. The whole variable domain, remainder taken from reference TRBV7-9 and TRBJ2-6, is DTGVSQNPRHKITKRGQNVTFRCDPISEHNRLYWYRQTLGQGPEFLTYFQNEAQLEKSRLLSDRFSAERPKGSFSTLEIQRTEQGDSAMYLCASSSTGGEGPLTFGAGSRLTVL.

The CDR3: CASSLAGTDEYNEQFF. As DNA, the CDR3 is TGTGCCAGCAGCTTGGCCGGGACTGACGAGTACAATGAGCAGTTCTTC. J is TRBJ2-1 and V is TRBV5-6; possibly TRBD2 for D (6 bases). V dropped 0 bases and J dropped 4 bases, with 14 bases sitting between them. CDR1 is SGHDT, CDR2 YYEEEE, per germline. The CDR3 covers 16 residues.

The CDR3 nucleotides are TGTGCCAGCAGCCAAGACGGGTTTGTCGCTGAAGCTTTCTTT. As protein: CASSQDGFVAEAFF. V is TRBV4-2 and J is TRBJ1-1, with D hard to call. The CDR3 has 14 residues. Germline V gene lookup returns CDR1 LGHNA and CDR2 YNFKEQ. The ends were cut back, 0 bases at V and 6 bases at J, with 11 bases in the middle.

This sequence joins TRBV9 and TRBJ2-1, with TRBD2 identical over 9 bases. The CDR3 is 16 amino acids. Germline CDR1 SGDLS, CDR2 YYNGEE. V trimming: 3 bases; J trimming: 0 bases; junction bases outside the gene matches: 4. CDR3 loop: CASSDRSGGSYNEQFF. CDR3 sequence (DNA): TGTGCCAGCAGCGACCGTAGCGGGGGCTCCTACAATGAGCAGTTCTTC.

The chain employs TRBV6-1 and TRBJ2-5; tentatively, D is TRBD2 (7 bases). The CDR3 extends over 15 amino acids. The germline V and J ends were trimmed by 1 base and 5 bases, with 14 bases remaining between them. The germline gives CDR1 MNHNS, CDR2 SASEGT. The CDR3, as DNA: TGTGCCAGCAGTGAAGTAGGGGGGGTGGGGGAGACCCAGTACTTC. This encodes CASSEVGGVGETQYF.

The CDR3 reads CASAQGEQFF. The CDR3, as DNA: TGTGCCAGCGCTCAGGGGGAGCAGTTCTTC. The genes are TRBV25-1 and TRBJ2-1, with D possibly TRBD1 on 6 matching bases. Trimming stripped 8 bases from V and 10 bases from J, with 9 bases between. CDR1 is MGHDK, CDR2 SYGVNS, per germline. This CDR3 is 10 amino acids long.